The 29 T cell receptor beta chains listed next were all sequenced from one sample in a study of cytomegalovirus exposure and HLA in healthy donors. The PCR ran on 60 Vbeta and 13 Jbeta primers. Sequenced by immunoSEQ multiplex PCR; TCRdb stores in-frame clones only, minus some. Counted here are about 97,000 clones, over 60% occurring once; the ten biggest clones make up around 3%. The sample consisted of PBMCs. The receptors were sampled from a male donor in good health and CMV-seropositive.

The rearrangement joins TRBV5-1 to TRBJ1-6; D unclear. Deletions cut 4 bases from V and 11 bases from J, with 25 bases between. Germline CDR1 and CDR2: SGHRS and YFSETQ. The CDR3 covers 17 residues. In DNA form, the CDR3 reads TGCGCCAGCAGCGCCATATCCGGGAGACACTTAAGGACACCCCTCCACTTT. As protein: CASSAISGRHLRTPLHF.

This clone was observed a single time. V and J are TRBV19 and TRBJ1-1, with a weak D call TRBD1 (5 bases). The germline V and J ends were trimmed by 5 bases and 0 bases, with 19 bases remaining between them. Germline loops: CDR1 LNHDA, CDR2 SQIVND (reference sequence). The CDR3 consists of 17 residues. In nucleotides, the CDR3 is TGTGCCAGTAGTCCTTGGGGCTCCCGACCTATGAACACTGAAGCTTTCTTT. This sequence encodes CASSPWGSRPMNTEAFF.

The CDR3 reads CASSPRGGTSGGQETQYF. The CDR3 coding sequence is TGTGCCAGCAGCCCCCGCGGCGGGACTAGCGGGGGGCAAGAGACCCAGTACTTC. The genes are TRBV9 and TRBJ2-5, with 15 bases lining up with TRBD2. CDR3 length: 18 amino acids. Germline assignment: CDR1 SGDLS and CDR2 YYNGEE. The V gene end was trimmed by 4 bases and the J gene end by 2 bases; junction bases not matched to a gene: 9.

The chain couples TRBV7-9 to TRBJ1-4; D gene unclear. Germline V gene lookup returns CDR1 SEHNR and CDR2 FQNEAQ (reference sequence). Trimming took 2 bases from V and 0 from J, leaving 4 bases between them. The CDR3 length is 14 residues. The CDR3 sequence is CASSLRATNEKLFF. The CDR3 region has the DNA TGTGCCAGCAGCTTACGGGCAACTAATGAAAAACTGTTTTTT.

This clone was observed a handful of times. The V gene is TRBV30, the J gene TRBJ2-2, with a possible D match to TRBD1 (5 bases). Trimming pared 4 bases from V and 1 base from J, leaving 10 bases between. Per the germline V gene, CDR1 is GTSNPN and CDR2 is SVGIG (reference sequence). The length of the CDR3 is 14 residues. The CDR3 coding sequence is TGTGCCTGGACCTTAAGGGGGAACACCGGGGAGCTGTTTTTT. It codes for CAWTLRGNTGELFF.

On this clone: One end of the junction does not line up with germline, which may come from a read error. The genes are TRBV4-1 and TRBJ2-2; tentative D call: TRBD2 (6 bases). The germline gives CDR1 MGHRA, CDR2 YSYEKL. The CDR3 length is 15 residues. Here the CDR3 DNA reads TGCGCCAGCAGCAAAGAACCACTAGCCCTCGGGGAGCTGTTTTTT. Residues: CASSKEPLALGELFF.

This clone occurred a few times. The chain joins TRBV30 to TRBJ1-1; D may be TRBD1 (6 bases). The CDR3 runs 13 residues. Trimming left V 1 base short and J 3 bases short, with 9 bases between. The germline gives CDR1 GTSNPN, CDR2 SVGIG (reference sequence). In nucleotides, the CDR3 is TGTGCCTGGAGTGCTCAGGGGCACACTGAAGCTTTCTTT. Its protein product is CAWSAQGHTEAFF.

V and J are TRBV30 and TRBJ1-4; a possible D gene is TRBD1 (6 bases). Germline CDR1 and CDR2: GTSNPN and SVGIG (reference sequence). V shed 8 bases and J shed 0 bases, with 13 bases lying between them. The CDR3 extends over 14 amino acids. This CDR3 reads CAGWTAPTNEKLFF. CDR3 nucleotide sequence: TGTGCCGGATGGACAGCTCCAACTAATGAAAAACTGTTTTTT. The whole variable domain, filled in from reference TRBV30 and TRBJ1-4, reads SQTIHQWPATLVQPVGSPLSLECTVEGTSNPNLYWYRQAAGRGLQLLFYSVGIGQISSEVPQNLSASRPQDRQFILSSKKLLLSDSGFYLCAGWTAPTNEKLFFGSGTQLSVL.

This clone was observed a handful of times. This chain's CDR3 is CASSPLGGVETQYF. The CDR3 region has the DNA TGTGCCAGCAGCCCCCTTGGGGGCGTCGAGACCCAGTACTTC. The V call is TRBV7-8, the J call TRBJ2-5; D is perhaps TRBD1 (6 bases). This CDR3 region has 14 residues. Deletions cut 5 bases from V and 5 bases from J, with 15 bases between. Looked up from germline, CDR1 is SGHVS and CDR2 is FQNEAQ.

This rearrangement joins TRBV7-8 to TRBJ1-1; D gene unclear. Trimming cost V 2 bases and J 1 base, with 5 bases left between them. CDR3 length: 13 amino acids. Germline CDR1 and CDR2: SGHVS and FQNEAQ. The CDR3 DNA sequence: TGTGCCAGCAGCTTAAGCAAGAACACTGAAGCTTTCTTT. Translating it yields CASSLSKNTEAFF.

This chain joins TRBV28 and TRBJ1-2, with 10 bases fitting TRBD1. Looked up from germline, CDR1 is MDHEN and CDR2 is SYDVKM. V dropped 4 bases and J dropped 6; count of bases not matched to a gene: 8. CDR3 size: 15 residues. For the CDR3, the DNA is TGTGCCAGCAGTTCAACGCCGGGACAGGGGAATGGCTACACCTTC. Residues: CASSSTPGQGNGYTF.

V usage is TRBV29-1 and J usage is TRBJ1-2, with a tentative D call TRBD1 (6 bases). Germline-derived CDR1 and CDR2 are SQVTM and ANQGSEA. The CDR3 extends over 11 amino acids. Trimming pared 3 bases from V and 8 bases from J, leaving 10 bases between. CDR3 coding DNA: TGCAGCGTTGACAGGGGCAAAGGCTACACCTTC. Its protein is CSVDRGKGYTF. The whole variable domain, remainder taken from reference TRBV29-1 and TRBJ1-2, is SAVISQKPSRDICQRGTSLTIQCQVDSQVTMMFWYRQQPGQSLTLIATANQGSEATYESGFVIDKFPISRPNLTFSTLTVSNMSPEDSSIYLCSVDRGKGYTFGSGTRLTVV.

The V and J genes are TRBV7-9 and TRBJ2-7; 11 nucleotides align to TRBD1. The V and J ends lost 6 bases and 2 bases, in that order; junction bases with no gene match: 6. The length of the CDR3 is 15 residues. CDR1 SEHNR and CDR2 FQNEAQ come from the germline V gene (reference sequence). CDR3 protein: CASSREGQGAYEQYF. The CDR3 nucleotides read TGTGCCAGCAGTCGTGAGGGACAGGGGGCCTACGAGCAGTACTTC. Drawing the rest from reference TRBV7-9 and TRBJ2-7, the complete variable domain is DTGVSQNPRHKITKRGQNVTFRCDPISEHNRLYWYRQTLGQGPEFLTYFQNEAQLEKSRLLSDRFSAERPKGSFSTLEIQRTEQGDSAMYLCASSREGQGAYEQYFGPGTRLTVT.

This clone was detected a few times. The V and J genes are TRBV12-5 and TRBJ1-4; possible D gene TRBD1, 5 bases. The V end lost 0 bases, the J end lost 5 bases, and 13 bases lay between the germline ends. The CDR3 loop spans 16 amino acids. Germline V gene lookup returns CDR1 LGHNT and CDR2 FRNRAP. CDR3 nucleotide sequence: TGTGCTAGTGGTTTGGTAGGGGTGGACCTGAATGAAAAACTGTTTTTT. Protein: CASGLVGVDLNEKLFF.

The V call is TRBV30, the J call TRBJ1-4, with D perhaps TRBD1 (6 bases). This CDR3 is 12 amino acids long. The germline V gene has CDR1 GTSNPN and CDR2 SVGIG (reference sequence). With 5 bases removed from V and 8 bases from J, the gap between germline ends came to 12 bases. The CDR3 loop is CAWGRGGEKLFF. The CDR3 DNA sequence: TGTGCCTGGGGGAGGGGGGGAGAAAAACTGTTTTTT.

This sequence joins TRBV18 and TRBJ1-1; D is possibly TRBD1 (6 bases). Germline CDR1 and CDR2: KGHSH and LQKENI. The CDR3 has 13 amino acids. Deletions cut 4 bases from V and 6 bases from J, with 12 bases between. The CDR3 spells CASSRQGQPEAFF. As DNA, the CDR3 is TGTGCCAGCTCACGTCAGGGACAACCTGAAGCTTTCTTT.

CDR3 sequence (DNA): TGTGCCAGCAGCTTCCTTAGGACGGGGATGAACACTGAAGCTTTCTTT. Translation: CASSFLRTGMNTEAFF. This chain links TRBV5-4 with TRBJ1-1; D remains ambiguous. The CDR3 totals 16 residues. Trimming cost V 2 bases and J 0 bases, with 14 bases left between them. The germline V gene has CDR1 SGHNT and CDR2 YYREEE (reference sequence).

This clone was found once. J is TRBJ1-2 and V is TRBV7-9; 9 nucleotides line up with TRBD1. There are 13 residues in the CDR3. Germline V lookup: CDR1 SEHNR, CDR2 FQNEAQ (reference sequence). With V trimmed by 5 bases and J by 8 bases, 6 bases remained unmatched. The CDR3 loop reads CASSRGQGLGYTF. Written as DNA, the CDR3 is TGTGCCAGCAGCCGGGGACAGGGTTTGGGCTACACCTTC.

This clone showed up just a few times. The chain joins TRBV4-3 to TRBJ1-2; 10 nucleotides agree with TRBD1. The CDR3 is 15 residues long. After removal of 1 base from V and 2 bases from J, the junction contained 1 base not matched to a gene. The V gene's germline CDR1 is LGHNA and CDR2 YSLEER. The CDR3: CASSQGTGGNYGYTF. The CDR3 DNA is TGCGCCAGCAGCCAAGGGACAGGGGGGAACTATGGCTACACCTTC.

The DNA for the CDR3 is TGTGCCAGCAGCCTACCGGACAGGATCGGCTACACCTTC. It translates to CASSLPDRIGYTF. The chain joins TRBV11-2 to TRBJ1-2, with 7 bases lining up with TRBD1. The length of the CDR3 is 13 residues. Unmatched junction bases numbered 8, after V lost 5 bases and J lost 8 bases. In germline, CDR1 is SGHAT, CDR2 FQNNGV.

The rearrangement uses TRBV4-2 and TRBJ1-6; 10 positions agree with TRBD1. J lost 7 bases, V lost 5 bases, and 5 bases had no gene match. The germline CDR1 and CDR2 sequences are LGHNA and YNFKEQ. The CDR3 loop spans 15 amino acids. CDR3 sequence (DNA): TGTGCCAGCAGCTTTGGGACAGGGGCCAATTCACCCCTCCACTTT. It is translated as CASSFGTGANSPLHF.

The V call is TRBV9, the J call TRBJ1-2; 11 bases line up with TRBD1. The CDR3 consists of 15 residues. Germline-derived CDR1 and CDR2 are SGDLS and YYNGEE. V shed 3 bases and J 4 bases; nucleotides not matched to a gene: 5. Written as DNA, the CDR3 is TGTGCCAGCAGCGACGGGACAGGGGGAAGCTATGGCTACACCTTC. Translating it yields CASSDGTGGSYGYTF.

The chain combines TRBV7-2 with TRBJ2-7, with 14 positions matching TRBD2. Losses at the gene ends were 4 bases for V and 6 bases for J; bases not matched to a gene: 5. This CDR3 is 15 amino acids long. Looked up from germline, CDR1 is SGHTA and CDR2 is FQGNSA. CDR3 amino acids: CASSSAGTSGGEQYF. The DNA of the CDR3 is TGTGCCAGCAGCTCCGCCGGGACTAGCGGGGGCGAGCAGTACTTC.

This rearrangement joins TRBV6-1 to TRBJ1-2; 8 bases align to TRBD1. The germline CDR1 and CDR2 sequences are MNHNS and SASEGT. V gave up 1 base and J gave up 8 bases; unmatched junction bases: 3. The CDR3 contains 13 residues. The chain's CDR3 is CASSEEGTGGYTF. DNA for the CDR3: TGTGCCAGCAGTGAAGAGGGGACAGGCGGCTACACCTTC.

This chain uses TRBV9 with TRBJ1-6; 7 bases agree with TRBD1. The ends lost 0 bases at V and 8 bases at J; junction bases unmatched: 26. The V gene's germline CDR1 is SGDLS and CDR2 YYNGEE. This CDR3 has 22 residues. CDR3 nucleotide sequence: TGTGCCAGCAGCGTAGTTGTGGTGGGGCAGGGGGATACTAGCTCCTTAGATTCACCCCTCCACTTT. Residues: CASSVVVVGQGDTSSLDSPLHF.

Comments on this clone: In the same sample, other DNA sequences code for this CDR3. For the CDR3, the DNA is TGTGCCTGGAGACCACAGGGTGGTTCCCCCCTCCACTTT. It yields the protein CAWRPQGGSPLHF. The chain joins TRBV30 to TRBJ1-6, with D perhaps matching TRBD1 (6 bases). CDR3 size: 13 residues. The germline CDR1 and CDR2 sequences are GTSNPN and SVGIG (reference sequence). V lost 3 bases to trimming and J lost 13 bases, with 16 bases between them. Supplemented by reference TRBV30 and TRBJ1-6, the full variable domain reads SQTIHQWPATLVQPVGSPLSLECTVEGTSNPNLYWYRQAAGRGLQLLFYSVGIGQISSEVPQNLSASRPQDRQFILSSKKLLLSDSGFYLCAWRPQGGSPLHFGNGTRLTVT.

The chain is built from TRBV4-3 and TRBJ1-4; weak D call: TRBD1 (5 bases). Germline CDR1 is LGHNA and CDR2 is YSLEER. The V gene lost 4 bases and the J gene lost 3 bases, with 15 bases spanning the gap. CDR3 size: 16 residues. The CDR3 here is CASSPKEGTANEKLFF. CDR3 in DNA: TGCGCCAGCAGCCCGAAGGAGGGGACTGCTAATGAAAAACTGTTTTTT.

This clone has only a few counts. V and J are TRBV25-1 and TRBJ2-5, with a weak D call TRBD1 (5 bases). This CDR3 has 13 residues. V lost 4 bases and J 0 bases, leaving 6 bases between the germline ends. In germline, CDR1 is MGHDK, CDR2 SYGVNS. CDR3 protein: CASSGTNQETQYF. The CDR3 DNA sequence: TGTGCCAGCAGTGGGACAAACCAAGAGACCCAGTACTTC.

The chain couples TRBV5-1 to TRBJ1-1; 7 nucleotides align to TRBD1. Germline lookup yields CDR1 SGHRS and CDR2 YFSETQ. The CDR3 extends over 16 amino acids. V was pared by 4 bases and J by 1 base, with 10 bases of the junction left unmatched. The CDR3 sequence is CASSRTTDRRNTEAFF. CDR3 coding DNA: TGCGCCAGCAGCCGGACGACGGACAGGAGGAACACTGAAGCTTTCTTT.